The 32 T cell receptor beta chains below were found in one sample sequenced in a study of response to subunit inactivated influenza vaccine. Via MiXCR, TCRdb re-called the RT-PCR reads, giving one row per CDR3 protein. The table lists over 450,000 distinct CDR3 sequences, over 10% of them singletons. The material was PBMCs from blood, obtained roughly 6 weeks after vaccination. The source of these receptors is a man aged 50-59 years who received an inactivated influenza vaccine.

This clonotype was seen a handful of times. The chain combines TRBV5-1 with TRBJ1-2, with D maybe TRBD1 (5 bases). The V gene's germline CDR1 is SGHRS and CDR2 YFSETQ. The V gene lost 6 bases and the J gene lost 5 bases, with 17 bases spanning the gap. The CDR3 is 14 amino acids. CDR3 coding DNA: TGCGCCAGCACCTACCAGGGAGGAGGTTATGGCTACACCTTC. It encodes CASTYQGGGYGYTF.

The gene calls are TRBV5-1 and TRBJ2-1, with D possibly TRBD1 on 5 matching bases. Per germline, CDR1 SGHRS and CDR2 YFSETQ. Trimming shortened V by 4 bases and J by 8 bases, and 10 bases separated the two germline ends. This CDR3 has 12 amino acids. CDR3 DNA: TGCGCCAGCAGCCGAGAAGGGGATGAGCAGTTCTTC. It translates to CASSREGDEQFF.

J is TRBJ2-1 and V is TRBV7-2; D ambiguous. The V gene lost 5 bases and the J gene lost 9 bases, with 14 bases spanning the gap. Germline V lookup: CDR1 SGHTA, CDR2 FQGNSA. This CDR3 comprises 13 residues. The CDR3: CASSLHREAEQFF. Here the CDR3 DNA reads TGTGCCAGCAGCCTCCACCGAGAGGCTGAGCAGTTCTTC.

This clonotype was detected only a few times. The chain has TRBV29-1 and TRBJ2-7, with 7 bases fitting TRBD2. The CDR3 contains 17 residues. J lost 0 bases, V lost 6 bases, and 17 bases had no gene match. Germline loops: CDR1 SQVTM, CDR2 ANQGSEA. CDR3 bases: TGCAGCGTGGGGGGAGCGGGAACCCCCGGGACCTCCTACGAGCAGTACTTC. The encoded protein is CSVGGAGTPGTSYEQYF.

The chain carries TRBV19 and TRBJ2-2; tentatively, D is TRBD1 (6 bases). This CDR3 contains 14 residues. Germline assignment: CDR1 LNHDA and CDR2 SQIVND (reference sequence). V lost 6 bases to trimming and J lost 5 bases, with 13 bases between them. CDR3 in amino acids: CASRDTGLTGELFF. CDR3 coding DNA: TGTGCCAGTAGGGATACAGGGCTTACCGGGGAGCTGTTTTTT.

This clonotype has at least ten counts. V usage is TRBV7-2 and J usage is TRBJ1-6, with D hard to call. The CDR3 has 12 amino acids. The V gene's germline CDR1 is SGHTA and CDR2 FQGNSA. V was pared by 3 bases and J by 9 bases, with 6 bases between. The CDR3 DNA is TGTGCCAGCAGCTTTCAGACTTCACCCCTCCACTTT. Amino acids: CASSFQTSPLHF.

This clonotype was observed a handful of times. This chain connects TRBV7-6 to TRBJ1-1, with D unclear. Germline loops: CDR1 SGHVS, CDR2 FNYEAQ. CDR3 length: 13 amino acids. Trimming shortened V by 6 bases and J by 1 base, and 9 bases separated the two germline ends. The CDR3 DNA is TGTGCCAGCAGTGATGACGCGAACACTGAAGCTTTCTTT. Encoded protein: CASSDDANTEAFF.

This clonotype turned up a few times. V gene TRBV20-1 combines with J gene TRBJ2-7; 7 bases are a match to TRBD2. Germline CDR1 is DFQATT and CDR2 is SNEGSKA (reference sequence). This CDR3 has 13 amino acids. Trimming cost V 3 bases and J 6 bases; bases outside gene matches: 8. The CDR3 region has the DNA TGCAGTGCTAGTCTAGCGGTTGGAGGCGAGCAGTACTTC. It codes for CSASLAVGGEQYF.

This clonotype was found a few times. This chain uses TRBV7-6 with TRBJ1-2, with D hard to call. Trimming took off 5 bases at V and 1 base at J, with 8 bases between the two ends. This CDR3 contains 13 residues. Germline V lookup: CDR1 SGHVS, CDR2 FNYEAQ. Here the CDR3 DNA reads TGTGCCAGCAGCCACAGTGTTAACTATGGCTACACCTTC. Its translation: CASSHSVNYGYTF. Looking up the rest from reference TRBV7-6 and TRBJ1-2 gives the full variable domain: GAGVSQSPRYKVTKRGQDVALRCDPISGHVSLYWYRQALGQGPEFLTYFNYEAQQDKSGLPNDRFSAERPEGSISTLTIQRTEQRDSAMYRCASSHSVNYGYTFGSGTRLTVV.

This clonotype was seen more than once but under ten times. The chain has TRBV9 and TRBJ2-1, with 9 bases matching TRBD1. Germline V gene data show CDR1 as SGDLS and CDR2 as YYNGEE. The CDR3 sequence is 16 residues long. V trimming: 1 base; J trimming: 5 bases; junction bases outside the gene matches: 7. The CDR3: CASSVHGTGSHNEQFF. The DNA of the CDR3 is TGTGCCAGCAGCGTACACGGGACAGGGAGCCACAATGAGCAGTTCTTC. Using reference TRBV9 and TRBJ2-1 for the parts outside the CDR3, the full variable domain is DSGVTQTPKHLITATGQRVTLRCSPRSGDLSVYWYQQSLDQGLQFLIQYYNGEERAKGNILERFSAQQFPDLHSELNLSSLELGDSALYFCASSVHGTGSHNEQFFGPGTRLTVL.

This clonotype has a handful of counts. The V call is TRBV4-3, the J call TRBJ2-4; D is tentatively TRBD1 or TRBD2 (6 bases each). Germline V gives CDR1 LGHNA, CDR2 YSLEER. The CDR3 is 16 residues long. V dropped 0 bases and J dropped 0 bases, with 9 bases sitting between them. The CDR3 DNA reads as TGCGCCAGCAGCCAAGATCGGGGGCTAGCCAAAAACATTCAGTACTTC. Its protein product is CASSQDRGLAKNIQYF.

The genes are TRBV7-9 and TRBJ2-5; tentative D call: TRBD2 (6 bases). V lost 2 bases, J lost 7 bases, and 17 bases lay in between. CDR1 SEHNR and CDR2 FQNEAQ come from the germline V gene (reference sequence). CDR3 size: 15 residues. CDR3 DNA: TGTGCCAGCAGCTTATGGGCAGGGAGGTCAATGACCCAGTACTTC. This gives the protein CASSLWAGRSMTQYF. Full variable domain (outside the CDR3, taken from reference TRBV7-9 and TRBJ2-5): DTGVSQNPRHKITKRGQNVTFRCDPISEHNRLYWYRQTLGQGPEFLTYFQNEAQLEKSRLLSDRFSAERPKGSFSTLEIQRTEQGDSAMYLCASSLWAGRSMTQYFGPGTRLLVL.

This clonotype was picked up a small number of times. This chain joins TRBV20-1 and TRBJ2-1; maybe TRBD2 (6 bases). V gave up 0 bases and J gave up 7 bases, with 28 bases separating them. The CDR3 has 19 amino acids. CDR1 and CDR2 (germline): DFQATT, SNEGSKA (reference sequence). The CDR3 loop reads CSARDLPGTQPFLGNEQFF. The CDR3 DNA reads TGCAGTGCTAGAGATCTTCCCGGGACTCAACCCTTCTTGGGGAATGAGCAGTTCTTC.

V gene TRBV13 combines with J gene TRBJ2-2; TRBD2 matches at 7 bases. Germline CDR1 PRHDT, CDR2 FYEKMQ (reference sequence). CDR3 length equals 15 residues. V shed 11 bases, J shed 8 bases, and the junction held 17 bases outside the gene matches. CDR3 coding DNA: TGTGCCTTCCGTTCGGGACTACTCTATTCGGGGGAGCTGTTTTTT. Translated: CAFRSGLLYSGELFF.

The rearrangement joins TRBV3-1 to TRBJ2-3; 9 nucleotides match TRBD2. CDR1 LGHDT and CDR2 YNNKEL come from the germline V gene (reference sequence). The CDR3 length is 16 residues. V trimming: 0 bases; J trimming: 2 bases; junction bases outside the gene matches: 3. The chain's CDR3 is CASSQDPSGATDTQYF. As DNA, the CDR3 is TGTGCCAGCAGCCAAGACCCTAGCGGGGCCACAGATACGCAGTATTTT.

CDR3 coding DNA: TGTGCCAGCGGGGAAGGGGGGAGTTCCTACAATGAGCAGTTCTTC. Its protein product is CASGEGGSSYNEQFF. The chain carries TRBV6-2 or TRBV6-3 and TRBJ2-1; D is perhaps TRBD1 or TRBD2 (6 bases each). The ends were cut back, 8 bases at V and 1 base at J, with 15 bases in the middle. The CDR3 is made up of 15 amino acids. In germline, CDR1 is MNHEY, CDR2 SVGEGT.

This clonotype came up a few times. The chain is built from TRBV27 and TRBJ2-7; D may be TRBD2 (6 bases). V lost 0 bases to trimming and J lost 4 bases, with 16 bases between them. Germline CDR1 and CDR2: MNHEY and SMNVEV (reference sequence). The CDR3 covers 16 residues. CDR3 sequence (DNA): TGTGCCAGCAGTTTATCGTCCGGGGGTACGGCATACGAGCAGTACTTC. Its translation is CASSLSSGGTAYEQYF.

There are many counts of this clonotype. V and J are TRBV11-2 and TRBJ2-2; TRBD1 is a possible D gene (5 bases). This CDR3 has 14 residues. The germline V and J ends were trimmed by 2 bases and 4 bases, with 8 bases remaining between them. CDR1 and CDR2 from the germline V gene are SGHAT and FQNNGV. The CDR3 DNA reads TGTGCCAGCAGCTTACAGGGCGCCACCGGGGAGCTGTTTTTT. It yields the protein CASSLQGATGELFF.

V gene TRBV12-3 or TRBV12-4 combines with J gene TRBJ2-1; no reliable D call. V lost 1 base to trimming and J lost 10 bases, with 11 bases between them. This CDR3 is built from 13 residues. The DNA for the CDR3 is TGTGCCAGCAGTTTAGGAGGCCGGGCCGAGCAGTTCTTC. Protein: CASSLGGRAEQFF.

V usage is TRBV4-3 and J usage is TRBJ2-3; 9 bases agree with TRBD2. The CDR3 is 16 amino acids. V shed 0 bases, J shed 3 bases, and the junction held 4 bases outside the gene matches. The germline V gene has CDR1 LGHNA and CDR2 YSLEER. The CDR3 region has the DNA TGCGCCAGCAGCCAAGAAGGCGGGAGGGATACAGATACGCAGTATTTT. This codes for CASSQEGGRDTDTQYF.

This clonotype came up many times. This rearrangement joins TRBV5-4 to TRBJ1-3, with 8 bases matching TRBD1. The length of the CDR3 is 14 residues. V lost 6 bases, J lost 1 base, and 3 bases stayed unmatched. Germline CDR1 reads SGHNT; CDR2 reads YYREEE (reference sequence). CDR3 nucleotides: TGTGCCAGCACCCGACAGGGGTCTGGAAACACCATATATTTT. This gives the protein CASTRQGSGNTIYF.

This chain joins TRBV6-5 and TRBJ1-4; the D is unclear. The germline V gene has CDR1 MNHEY and CDR2 SVGAGI. This CDR3 is 15 amino acids long. Trimming took off 4 bases at V and 5 bases at J, with 14 bases between the two ends. The CDR3 coding sequence is TGTGCCAGCAGTTTGTTTGGGCCGGTGAATGAAAAACTGTTTTTT. Translated, it gives CASSLFGPVNEKLFF.

This chain links TRBV25-1 with TRBJ2-2; 9 bases align to TRBD1. Germline V gives CDR1 MGHDK, CDR2 SYGVNS. Germline trimming cut 1 base from V and 2 bases from J; bases unmatched to any gene: 2. The CDR3 has 16 amino acids. The CDR3 here is CASSEWTGENTGELFF. For the CDR3, the DNA is TGTGCCAGCAGTGAATGGACAGGGGAAAACACCGGGGAGCTGTTTTTT.

This clonotype was observed a handful of times. The chain links TRBV4-1 to TRBJ1-1, with D possibly being TRBD1 (6 bases). Germline CDR1 is MGHRA and CDR2 is YSYEKL. V lost 0 bases and J 4 bases, leaving 18 bases between the germline ends. This CDR3 has 17 residues. CDR3 sequence (DNA): TGCGCCAGCAGCCAAGATCAAGGGGGGGCGGGGGCCACTGAAGCTTTCTTT. It specifies CASSQDQGGAGATEAFF.

CDR3 protein: CASSPHLSQETQYF. The CDR3 nucleotides read TGCGCCAGCAGCCCACATTTGAGCCAAGAGACCCAGTACTTC. The chain employs TRBV5-1 and TRBJ2-5; D is unresolved. Per the germline V gene, CDR1 is SGHRS and CDR2 is YFSETQ. V was trimmed by 4 bases and J by 1 base, leaving 11 bases between them. This CDR3 contains 14 residues.

CDR3: CASSQGRGSDGKLFF. As DNA, the CDR3 is TGCGCCAGCAGCCAAGGTCGGGGGAGCGATGGAAAACTGTTTTTT. The rearrangement uses TRBV4-3 and TRBJ1-4; tentative D call: TRBD1 (5 bases). The CDR3 runs 15 residues. The V gene's germline CDR1 is LGHNA and CDR2 YSLEER. The V end was cut by 1 base, the J end by 10 bases, with 16 bases between.

This clonotype was recorded a few times. V and J are TRBV5-1 and TRBJ2-5; the D gene is possibly TRBD1 (6 bases). The CDR3 has 13 residues. V lost 2 bases and J lost 3, with 8 bases in between. Germline assignment: CDR1 SGHRS and CDR2 YFSETQ. The CDR3 nucleotides read TGCGCCAGCAGCTTTAGGGGGAAAGAGACCCAGTACTTC. It codes for CASSFRGKETQYF.

On this clonotype: Germline is not matched at one junction end, which may reflect a read error. J is TRBJ2-1 and V is TRBV20-1; TRBD2 aligns across 8 bases. There are 17 residues in the CDR3. The germline CDR1 and CDR2 sequences are DFQATT and SNEGSKA (reference sequence). This chain's CDR3 is CCARAGASFSSYNEQFF. DNA for the CDR3: TGCTGTGCTAGAGCGGGAGCGAGCTTTAGCTCCTACAATGAGCAGTTCTTC.

This chain links TRBV24-1 with TRBJ2-3, with a possible D match to TRBD2 (6 bases). V was cut by 9 bases and J by 0 bases, with 18 bases left in between. CDR1 is KGHDR and CDR2 is SFDVKD in the germline V gene. This CDR3 comprises 16 residues. CDR3 coding DNA: TGTGCCACCGCCGACTCTAGCGTTACTAGCACAGATACGCAGTATTTT. It is translated as CATADSSVTSTDTQYF.

The sample holds many counts of this clonotype. This chain uses TRBV12-3 or TRBV12-4 with TRBJ2-3; D possibly corresponds to TRBD1 (5 bases). Trimming shortened V by 5 bases and J by 5 bases, and 11 bases separated the two germline ends. CDR3 size: 13 residues. The CDR3 protein is CASSTGPKDTQYF. CDR3 bases: TGTGCCAGCAGTACAGGACCGAAAGATACGCAGTATTTT.

This clonotype came up a few times. J is TRBJ2-7 and V is TRBV10-2, with 9 bases that match TRBD1. V lost 7 bases, J lost 3 bases, and 1 base stayed unmatched. This CDR3 is built from 12 residues. In germline, CDR1 is WSHSY, CDR2 SAAADI. CDR3 in amino acids: CASMTGGYEQYF. The CDR3 nucleotides read TGCGCCAGCATGACAGGGGGCTACGAGCAGTACTTC.

This clonotype was observed a handful of times. The V and J genes are TRBV9 and TRBJ2-6; the match to TRBD1 covers 8 bases. The trim removed 4 bases at V and 1 base at J, leaving 7 bases unmatched. From germline, CDR1 is SGDLS and CDR2 YYNGEE. The CDR3 is 17 residues long. The CDR3 is CASSPRGRLSGANVLTF. The CDR3 DNA reads TGTGCCAGCAGCCCCAGGGGGCGTTTGTCTGGGGCCAACGTCCTGACTTTC. Using reference TRBV9 and TRBJ2-6 for the parts outside the CDR3, the full variable domain is DSGVTQTPKHLITATGQRVTLRCSPRSGDLSVYWYQQSLDQGLQFLIQYYNGEERAKGNILERFSAQQFPDLHSELNLSSLELGDSALYFCASSPRGRLSGANVLTFGAGSRLTVL.